Below, 15 T cell receptor beta chains from the same sample are listed, as sequenced in a study of cytomegalovirus exposure and HLA in healthy donors. It was with 60 Vbeta and 13 Jbeta primers that the PCR ran. Assay used: immunoSEQ multiplex PCR; TCRdb lists only in-frame clones, some missing. The profile shows under 200,000 clones, roughly 85% of them singletons. The sample was PBMCs. The receptors shown here come from a man in his late teens or twenties in good health and CMV-seropositive.

The CDR3 is CASSPRTGYGYTF. For the CDR3, the DNA is TGTGCCAGCAGCCCTCGGACGGGGTATGGCTACACCTTC. The chain links TRBV6-1 to TRBJ1-2; D uncertain. Germline V gene sequence: CDR1 MNHNS, CDR2 SASEGT. The CDR3 loop spans 13 amino acids. V was shortened by 6 bases and J by 5 bases, with 13 bases between the two germline ends.

The CDR3 region has the DNA TGTGCCAGCAGTGAAGCGTGGAACACCGGGGAGCTGTTTTTT. This codes for CASSEAWNTGELFF. This chain uses TRBV6-4 with TRBJ2-2, with unresolved D. V was clipped by 3 bases and J by 1 base, with 6 bases between them. CDR1 and CDR2 (germline): MRHNA, SNTAGT. The CDR3 runs to 14 residues.

The V and J genes are TRBV5-6 and TRBJ2-7, with 10 bases that match TRBD1. The CDR3 sequence is 15 residues long. The germline gives CDR1 SGHDT, CDR2 YYEEEE. J was trimmed by 4 bases and V by 4 bases; bases with no gene match: 8. As DNA, the CDR3 is TGTGCCAGCAGCCCAAGACAGGGGGCGAGGTACGAGCAGTACTTC. Encoded protein: CASSPRQGARYEQYF.

The chain employs TRBV6-1 and TRBJ2-7; D uncertain. Germline V gene sequence: CDR1 MNHNS, CDR2 SASEGT. V lost 4 bases to trimming and J lost 0 bases, with 7 bases between them. The CDR3 spans 13 residues. This CDR3 reads CASSGYSSYEQYF. The DNA of the CDR3 is TGTGCCAGCAGTGGCTACAGCTCCTACGAGCAGTACTTC.

V usage is TRBV18 and J usage is TRBJ1-1; TRBD1 is a possible D gene (5 bases). Between the trimmed V and J ends, which lost 1 base and 0 bases, there was a span of 12 bases. The CDR3 sequence is 16 residues long. The germline CDR1 and CDR2 sequences are KGHSH and LQKENI. The CDR3 nucleotides read TGTGCCAGCTCACCACTGGAGGGGAGGTTGAACACTGAAGCTTTCTTT. Translated: CASSPLEGRLNTEAFF.

For the CDR3, the DNA is TGTGCCAGCAGTGAAACGGACACCTATGGCTACACCTTC. Protein sequence: CASSETDTYGYTF. The chain has TRBV2 and TRBJ1-2, with D tentatively TRBD1 (5 bases). Trimming pared 2 bases from V and 4 bases from J, leaving 8 bases between. The CDR3 sequence is 13 residues long. Germline V gene sequence: CDR1 SNHLY, CDR2 FYNNEI. Supplemented by reference TRBV2 and TRBJ1-2, the full variable domain reads EPEVTQTPSHQVTQMGQEVILRCVPISNHLYFYWYRQILGQKVEFLVSFYNNEISEKSEIFDDQFSVERPDGSNFTLKIRSTKLEDSAMYFCASSETDTYGYTFGSGTRLTVV.

This chain connects TRBV15 to TRBJ2-1; D might be TRBD2 (6 bases). CDR3 length: 15 amino acids. The ends were cut back, 8 bases at V and 2 bases at J, with 16 bases in the middle. Germline CDR1 reads LNHNV; CDR2 reads YYDKDF (reference sequence). For the CDR3, the DNA is TGTGCCACCTCCTTGGAGACTAGAGCCTACAATGAGCAGTTCTTC. Translation gives CATSLETRAYNEQFF.

Here the CDR3 reads CASSVPGADTQYF. CDR3 nucleotide sequence: TGTGCCAGCAGTGTGCCGGGTGCAGATACGCAGTATTTT. The chain joins TRBV2 to TRBJ2-3; D unresolved. CDR1 is SNHLY, CDR2 FYNNEI, per germline. Trimming left V 4 bases short and J 4 bases short, with 9 bases between. The length of the CDR3 is 13 residues.

This clone was counted only a few times. A junction boundary mismatches the germline segment, possibly from a read error. The chain joins TRBV9 to TRBJ1-4; D perhaps matches TRBD1 (6 bases). This CDR3 is built from 17 residues. CDR1 is SGDLS, CDR2 YYNGEE, per germline. The CDR3 nucleotides read TGTGCCAGCACCGTAGGAACAGGGCCCTCCGGTAATGAAAAACTGTTTTTT. As protein: CASTVGTGPSGNEKLFF. The full variable domain, in which reference TRBV9 and TRBJ1-4 provide the parts outside the CDR3, is DSGVTQTPKHLITATGQRVTLRCSPRSGDLSVYWYQQSLDQGLQFLIQYYNGEERAKGNILERFSAQQFPDLHSELNLSSLELGDSALYFCASTVGTGPSGNEKLFFGSGTQLSVL.

The chain is built from TRBV5-6 and TRBJ1-6, with a weak D call TRBD1 (6 bases). The CDR3 totals 15 residues. Trimming cost V 2 bases and J 9 bases, with 15 bases left between them. CDR1 and CDR2 from the germline V gene are SGHDT and YYEEEE. CDR3 loop: CASSFFTGQISPLHF. Written as DNA, the CDR3 is TGTGCCAGCAGCTTCTTTACAGGGCAAATTTCACCCCTCCACTTT.

The rearrangement uses TRBV9 and TRBJ1-4; a possible D gene is TRBD1 (5 bases). CDR3 length: 14 amino acids. The germline V gene encodes CDR1 SGDLS and CDR2 YYNGEE. Trimming took 3 bases from V and 7 from J, leaving 13 bases between them. The CDR3 sequence: CASSAPWGGEKLFF. CDR3 sequence (DNA): TGTGCCAGCAGCGCCCCGTGGGGCGGTGAAAAACTGTTTTTT.

For this clone: Other DNA variants within this sample encode the same CDR3. The chain is built from TRBV7-3 and TRBJ2-1; 8 nucleotides match TRBD1. Unmatched junction bases numbered 5, after V lost 5 bases and J lost 2 bases. CDR3 length equals 15 residues. In germline, CDR1 is SGHTA, CDR2 FQGTGA. CDR3 region: CASSLDRGTYNEQFF. As DNA, the CDR3 is TGTGCCAGCAGCCTTGACAGGGGCACCTACAATGAGCAGTTCTTC.

The rearrangement joins TRBV27 to TRBJ2-3; the D gene is possibly TRBD1 (6 bases). Germline V lookup: CDR1 MNHEY, CDR2 SMNVEV (reference sequence). V dropped 3 bases and J dropped 0 bases, with 19 bases sitting between them. The CDR3 covers 18 residues. The CDR3: CASSLRGFRGPSTDTQYF. The CDR3 DNA is TGTGCCAGCAGTTTGAGGGGTTTCAGGGGTCCTAGCACAGATACGCAGTATTTT.

The chain joins TRBV4-1 to TRBJ1-4; a weak D match, TRBD1 (6 bases). Germline values: CDR1 MGHRA, CDR2 YSYEKL. The CDR3 has 16 amino acids. Trimming removed 4 bases at V and 8 bases at J, with 20 bases between. The CDR3 bases are TGCGCCAGCAGCCCTCGAAGGGACAACATGGGGGAAAAACTGTTTTTT. Protein: CASSPRRDNMGEKLFF.

CDR3 in amino acids: CATSRALAEQYF. The CDR3, as DNA: TGTGCCACCAGCAGAGCACTAGCGGAGCAGTACTTC. V is TRBV15 and J is TRBJ2-5; 8 bases align to TRBD2. The trim removed 1 base at V and 11 bases at J, leaving 3 bases unmatched. The CDR3 contains 12 residues. Per the germline V gene, CDR1 is LNHNV and CDR2 is YYDKDF (reference sequence).